This is a list of T cell receptor beta chains from one sample in a study of a mutant IDH1 vaccine in newly diagnosed glioma. No antigen has been assigned to these receptors. TCRdb keeps only in-frame clones here, not all; method: immunoSEQ multiplex PCR. The sample holds some 55,000 clones, 85% to 90% seen once. The source material was PBMCs, sampled from a glioma patient whose treatment included an IDH1 peptide vaccine. The receptors derive from a woman aged 40 to 55 with glioma. Both conserved end residues are part of each CDR3. D genes are given only for firm matches. Where a row states a size, it is once, few, many or the class of an expanded clone; other rows omit it.

cdr3_nt	cdr3_aa	v_call	d_call	clone_size	j_call
TGCGCCAGCAGCCAAGAAGGAGAGGGTGAGCAGTTCTTC	CASSQEGEGEQFF	TRBV4-1	NA	NA	TRBJ2-1
TGTGCCAGCAGCAAACCCGCTAGCGGGGCAACCTACGAGCAGTACTTC	CASSKPASGATYEQYF	TRBV21-1	NA	NA	TRBJ2-7
TGTGCCAGCAGCTCTACACAGGGCTACGAGCAGTACTTC	CASSSTQGYEQYF	TRBV7-6	NA	NA	TRBJ2-7
TGTGCCACCAGCAGAGAGGGCGCCGAGCAGTTCTTC	CATSREGAEQFF	TRBV15	NA	NA	TRBJ2-1
TGTGCCAGCAGCGAGGCTGGTGCGGGTAGTTCACCCCTCCACTTT	CASSEAGAGSSPLHF	TRBV14	NA	NA	TRBJ1-6
TGTGCCAGCAGTGCCGGGGACACTGAAGCTTTCTTT	CASSAGDTEAFF	TRBV6-1	NA	NA	TRBJ1-1
TGCAGCGTTGAAGATGACACTCCCTATGGCTACACCTTC	CSVEDDTPYGYTF	TRBV29-1	NA	NA	TRBJ1-2
TGTGCCAGCAGGATATACGAGCAGTACTTC	CASRIYEQYF	TRBV2	NA	NA	TRBJ2-7
TGTGCCAGCAGGAACTCGGGGAGTATCTATGGCTACACCTTC	CASRNSGSIYGYTF	TRBV6-5	NA	NA	TRBJ1-2
TGCGCCAGCAGTGAGGCGGGAGCGCCTCGCGGGGAGCTGTTTTTT	CASSEAGAPRGELFF	TRBV10-2	TRBD2	NA	TRBJ2-2
TGTGCCAGTAGTTACAGGGGCGCAGGGCTCGAGACCCAGTACTTC	CASSYRGAGLETQYF	TRBV19	TRBD1	NA	TRBJ2-5
TGTGCCAGCGAAGATGGACAGGGGAGGTCTCAGCCCCAGCATTTT	CASEDGQGRSQPQHF	TRBV6-1	TRBD1	NA	TRBJ1-5
TGTGCCAGCAGCATAAGACAGGAGCAGTACTTC	CASSIRQEQYF	TRBV11-2	NA	NA	TRBJ2-7
TGTATCGGAGCGTCAAATGAAAAACTGTTTTTT	CIGASNEKLFF	TRBV30	NA	NA	TRBJ1-4
TGTGCCAGCAGTTCGGGCAATGAGCAGTTCTTC	CASSSGNEQFF	TRBV6-6	NA	NA	TRBJ2-1
TGTGCCAGCAGCCTTAACAGGGGGCAAAGCTACGAGCAGTACTTC	CASSLNRGQSYEQYF	TRBV14	TRBD1	NA	TRBJ2-7
TGTGCCAGCAGACCTACTAGCGGAAACAATGAGCAGTTCTTC	CASRPTSGNNEQFF	TRBV11-2	TRBD2	NA	TRBJ2-1
TGTGCCAGCAGCGTACAAGGGATCCAAGAGACCCAGTACTTC	CASSVQGIQETQYF	TRBV11-2	NA	NA	TRBJ2-5
TGTGCCAGTAGGACCTTTGGACAGGGGCTTTCACCCCTCCACTTT	CASRTFGQGLSPLHF	TRBV19	TRBD1	NA	TRBJ1-6
TGTGCCATCAGTGAAGACAGGGGGAAGCCCCAGCATTTT	CAISEDRGKPQHF	TRBV10-3	TRBD1	NA	TRBJ1-5
TGTGCCACCGGGACAGGGCCTTACAATGAGCAGTTCTTC	CATGTGPYNEQFF	TRBV6-5	TRBD1	NA	TRBJ2-1
TGTGCCAGCAGCCACAGGGTAGGGTCCTACAATGAGCAGTTCTTC	CASSHRVGSYNEQFF	TRBV6-1	NA	once	TRBJ2-1
TGTGCCAGCAGATGGACTAGCGTCGGGGAGCAGTTCTTC	CASRWTSVGEQFF	TRBV6-5	TRBD2	NA	TRBJ2-1
TGTGCCATCAGTGACCGACAGGGGGCAAAGCCCCTCCACTTT	CAISDRQGAKPLHF	TRBV10-3	TRBD1	few	TRBJ1-6
TGTGCCTGGAGTGTAGACGGTAGCAATCAGCCCCAGCATTTT	CAWSVDGSNQPQHF	TRBV30	NA	NA	TRBJ1-5
TGTGCCAGCTCACCGGCAGGTAGAAGGAACACTGAAGCTTTCTTT	CASSPAGRRNTEAFF	TRBV18	NA	NA	TRBJ1-1
TGTGCCAGCAGTGAAGTGGGGGAAAAACTGTTTTTT	CASSEVGEKLFF	TRBV28	NA	NA	TRBJ1-4
TGTGCCAGCAGTTACTCGAGATCGGGGTCCTACGAGCAGTACTTC	CASSYSRSGSYEQYF	TRBV6-6	NA	NA	TRBJ2-7
TGTGCCAGCAGCTTGGTGTCACTAGCGGGGATTACCTACGAGCAGTACTTC	CASSLVSLAGITYEQYF	TRBV5-4	TRBD2	NA	TRBJ2-7
TGTGCCAGCAGCAGACAGGTGGGCTATGGCTACACCTTC	CASSRQVGYGYTF	TRBV7-2	NA	NA	TRBJ1-2
TGTGCCAGCAGTGATTCGGGCCGCTCCTACGAGCAGTACTTC	CASSDSGRSYEQYF	TRBV2	NA	once	TRBJ2-7
TGTGCCAGCAGTTACGGGACAGGGCTACAATACGAGCAGTACTTC	CASSYGTGLQYEQYF	TRBV6-5	TRBD1	NA	TRBJ2-7
TGCGCCAGCAGTGAGGGCGAGGGTCGGTATACTGAAGCTTTCTTT	CASSEGEGRYTEAFF	TRBV10-1	NA	NA	TRBJ1-1
TGTGCCAGCAGGAGGCGGGAGAGGGAGACCCAGTACTTC	CASRRRERETQYF	TRBV6-6	TRBD2	NA	TRBJ2-5
TGTGCCAGTAGTAGAAATGGCTATGGCTACACCTTC	CASSRNGYGYTF	TRBV19	NA	NA	TRBJ1-2
TGTGCCAGCAGTAGGACAGGGCATAACACCGGGGAGCTGTTTTTT	CASSRTGHNTGELFF	TRBV9	TRBD1	NA	TRBJ2-2
TGTGCCAGCAGTTTACGGCCGACAGGGGTGAACACTGAAGCTTTCTTT	CASSLRPTGVNTEAFF	TRBV27	TRBD1	NA	TRBJ1-1
TGTGCCAGTAGTAAGGTATGGGGCGGATACCAAGAGACCCAGTACTTC	CASSKVWGGYQETQYF	TRBV19	NA	once	TRBJ2-5
TGCGCCAGCAGCTTGGCCCCCTCTAGTGGCGAGCAGTACTTC	CASSLAPSSGEQYF	TRBV5-1	NA	NA	TRBJ2-7
TGTGCCAGCAGTTTGTGGGGGCCGGGCACTGAAGCTTTCTTT	CASSLWGPGTEAFF	TRBV27	NA	NA	TRBJ1-1
TGTGCCAGCAGTGATATGGGCGGAGTGAACACCGGGGAGCTGTTTTTT	CASSDMGGVNTGELFF	TRBV6-1	NA	NA	TRBJ2-2
TGCAGCGTTGCAACAGGGTCCCATCAGCCCCAGCATTTT	CSVATGSHQPQHF	TRBV29-1	NA	NA	TRBJ1-5
TGTGCCAGCACCACGGGGGGGAGTGGAAACACCATATATTTT	CASTTGGSGNTIYF	TRBV6-6	NA	NA	TRBJ1-3
TGCGCCAGCAGCAGGGGCGTAACCTCCTACGAGCAGTACTTC	CASSRGVTSYEQYF	TRBV5-1	NA	once	TRBJ2-7
TGTGCCAGCAGCTTCGGAGAGACCCAGTACTTC	CASSFGETQYF	TRBV7-6	NA	NA	TRBJ2-5
TGTGCCAGCAGCCCTCCCCGGCAGGGGGGGAACTATGGCTACACCTTC	CASSPPRQGGNYGYTF	TRBV4-2	TRBD1	once	TRBJ1-2
TGTGCCAGTAGTATAATGGGCAGCCCCAATGAGCAGTTCTTC	CASSIMGSPNEQFF	TRBV19	NA	NA	TRBJ2-1
TGTGCCAGCAGCCGGTCCCGGGACAGGACTAATGGCTACACCTTC	CASSRSRDRTNGYTF	TRBV5-4	TRBD1	NA	TRBJ1-2
TGTGCCAGCAGCCGCGGAGTCTATGAAGCTTTCTTT	CASSRGVYEAFF	TRBV5-5	NA	NA	TRBJ1-1
TGTGCCAGCAGTGAAGAGGGATTTAATGAAAAACTGTTTTTT	CASSEEGFNEKLFF	TRBV25-1	NA	NA	TRBJ1-4
TGTGCCAGCGAGACAGAGACCCAGTACTTC	CASETETQYF	TRBV2	NA	NA	TRBJ2-5